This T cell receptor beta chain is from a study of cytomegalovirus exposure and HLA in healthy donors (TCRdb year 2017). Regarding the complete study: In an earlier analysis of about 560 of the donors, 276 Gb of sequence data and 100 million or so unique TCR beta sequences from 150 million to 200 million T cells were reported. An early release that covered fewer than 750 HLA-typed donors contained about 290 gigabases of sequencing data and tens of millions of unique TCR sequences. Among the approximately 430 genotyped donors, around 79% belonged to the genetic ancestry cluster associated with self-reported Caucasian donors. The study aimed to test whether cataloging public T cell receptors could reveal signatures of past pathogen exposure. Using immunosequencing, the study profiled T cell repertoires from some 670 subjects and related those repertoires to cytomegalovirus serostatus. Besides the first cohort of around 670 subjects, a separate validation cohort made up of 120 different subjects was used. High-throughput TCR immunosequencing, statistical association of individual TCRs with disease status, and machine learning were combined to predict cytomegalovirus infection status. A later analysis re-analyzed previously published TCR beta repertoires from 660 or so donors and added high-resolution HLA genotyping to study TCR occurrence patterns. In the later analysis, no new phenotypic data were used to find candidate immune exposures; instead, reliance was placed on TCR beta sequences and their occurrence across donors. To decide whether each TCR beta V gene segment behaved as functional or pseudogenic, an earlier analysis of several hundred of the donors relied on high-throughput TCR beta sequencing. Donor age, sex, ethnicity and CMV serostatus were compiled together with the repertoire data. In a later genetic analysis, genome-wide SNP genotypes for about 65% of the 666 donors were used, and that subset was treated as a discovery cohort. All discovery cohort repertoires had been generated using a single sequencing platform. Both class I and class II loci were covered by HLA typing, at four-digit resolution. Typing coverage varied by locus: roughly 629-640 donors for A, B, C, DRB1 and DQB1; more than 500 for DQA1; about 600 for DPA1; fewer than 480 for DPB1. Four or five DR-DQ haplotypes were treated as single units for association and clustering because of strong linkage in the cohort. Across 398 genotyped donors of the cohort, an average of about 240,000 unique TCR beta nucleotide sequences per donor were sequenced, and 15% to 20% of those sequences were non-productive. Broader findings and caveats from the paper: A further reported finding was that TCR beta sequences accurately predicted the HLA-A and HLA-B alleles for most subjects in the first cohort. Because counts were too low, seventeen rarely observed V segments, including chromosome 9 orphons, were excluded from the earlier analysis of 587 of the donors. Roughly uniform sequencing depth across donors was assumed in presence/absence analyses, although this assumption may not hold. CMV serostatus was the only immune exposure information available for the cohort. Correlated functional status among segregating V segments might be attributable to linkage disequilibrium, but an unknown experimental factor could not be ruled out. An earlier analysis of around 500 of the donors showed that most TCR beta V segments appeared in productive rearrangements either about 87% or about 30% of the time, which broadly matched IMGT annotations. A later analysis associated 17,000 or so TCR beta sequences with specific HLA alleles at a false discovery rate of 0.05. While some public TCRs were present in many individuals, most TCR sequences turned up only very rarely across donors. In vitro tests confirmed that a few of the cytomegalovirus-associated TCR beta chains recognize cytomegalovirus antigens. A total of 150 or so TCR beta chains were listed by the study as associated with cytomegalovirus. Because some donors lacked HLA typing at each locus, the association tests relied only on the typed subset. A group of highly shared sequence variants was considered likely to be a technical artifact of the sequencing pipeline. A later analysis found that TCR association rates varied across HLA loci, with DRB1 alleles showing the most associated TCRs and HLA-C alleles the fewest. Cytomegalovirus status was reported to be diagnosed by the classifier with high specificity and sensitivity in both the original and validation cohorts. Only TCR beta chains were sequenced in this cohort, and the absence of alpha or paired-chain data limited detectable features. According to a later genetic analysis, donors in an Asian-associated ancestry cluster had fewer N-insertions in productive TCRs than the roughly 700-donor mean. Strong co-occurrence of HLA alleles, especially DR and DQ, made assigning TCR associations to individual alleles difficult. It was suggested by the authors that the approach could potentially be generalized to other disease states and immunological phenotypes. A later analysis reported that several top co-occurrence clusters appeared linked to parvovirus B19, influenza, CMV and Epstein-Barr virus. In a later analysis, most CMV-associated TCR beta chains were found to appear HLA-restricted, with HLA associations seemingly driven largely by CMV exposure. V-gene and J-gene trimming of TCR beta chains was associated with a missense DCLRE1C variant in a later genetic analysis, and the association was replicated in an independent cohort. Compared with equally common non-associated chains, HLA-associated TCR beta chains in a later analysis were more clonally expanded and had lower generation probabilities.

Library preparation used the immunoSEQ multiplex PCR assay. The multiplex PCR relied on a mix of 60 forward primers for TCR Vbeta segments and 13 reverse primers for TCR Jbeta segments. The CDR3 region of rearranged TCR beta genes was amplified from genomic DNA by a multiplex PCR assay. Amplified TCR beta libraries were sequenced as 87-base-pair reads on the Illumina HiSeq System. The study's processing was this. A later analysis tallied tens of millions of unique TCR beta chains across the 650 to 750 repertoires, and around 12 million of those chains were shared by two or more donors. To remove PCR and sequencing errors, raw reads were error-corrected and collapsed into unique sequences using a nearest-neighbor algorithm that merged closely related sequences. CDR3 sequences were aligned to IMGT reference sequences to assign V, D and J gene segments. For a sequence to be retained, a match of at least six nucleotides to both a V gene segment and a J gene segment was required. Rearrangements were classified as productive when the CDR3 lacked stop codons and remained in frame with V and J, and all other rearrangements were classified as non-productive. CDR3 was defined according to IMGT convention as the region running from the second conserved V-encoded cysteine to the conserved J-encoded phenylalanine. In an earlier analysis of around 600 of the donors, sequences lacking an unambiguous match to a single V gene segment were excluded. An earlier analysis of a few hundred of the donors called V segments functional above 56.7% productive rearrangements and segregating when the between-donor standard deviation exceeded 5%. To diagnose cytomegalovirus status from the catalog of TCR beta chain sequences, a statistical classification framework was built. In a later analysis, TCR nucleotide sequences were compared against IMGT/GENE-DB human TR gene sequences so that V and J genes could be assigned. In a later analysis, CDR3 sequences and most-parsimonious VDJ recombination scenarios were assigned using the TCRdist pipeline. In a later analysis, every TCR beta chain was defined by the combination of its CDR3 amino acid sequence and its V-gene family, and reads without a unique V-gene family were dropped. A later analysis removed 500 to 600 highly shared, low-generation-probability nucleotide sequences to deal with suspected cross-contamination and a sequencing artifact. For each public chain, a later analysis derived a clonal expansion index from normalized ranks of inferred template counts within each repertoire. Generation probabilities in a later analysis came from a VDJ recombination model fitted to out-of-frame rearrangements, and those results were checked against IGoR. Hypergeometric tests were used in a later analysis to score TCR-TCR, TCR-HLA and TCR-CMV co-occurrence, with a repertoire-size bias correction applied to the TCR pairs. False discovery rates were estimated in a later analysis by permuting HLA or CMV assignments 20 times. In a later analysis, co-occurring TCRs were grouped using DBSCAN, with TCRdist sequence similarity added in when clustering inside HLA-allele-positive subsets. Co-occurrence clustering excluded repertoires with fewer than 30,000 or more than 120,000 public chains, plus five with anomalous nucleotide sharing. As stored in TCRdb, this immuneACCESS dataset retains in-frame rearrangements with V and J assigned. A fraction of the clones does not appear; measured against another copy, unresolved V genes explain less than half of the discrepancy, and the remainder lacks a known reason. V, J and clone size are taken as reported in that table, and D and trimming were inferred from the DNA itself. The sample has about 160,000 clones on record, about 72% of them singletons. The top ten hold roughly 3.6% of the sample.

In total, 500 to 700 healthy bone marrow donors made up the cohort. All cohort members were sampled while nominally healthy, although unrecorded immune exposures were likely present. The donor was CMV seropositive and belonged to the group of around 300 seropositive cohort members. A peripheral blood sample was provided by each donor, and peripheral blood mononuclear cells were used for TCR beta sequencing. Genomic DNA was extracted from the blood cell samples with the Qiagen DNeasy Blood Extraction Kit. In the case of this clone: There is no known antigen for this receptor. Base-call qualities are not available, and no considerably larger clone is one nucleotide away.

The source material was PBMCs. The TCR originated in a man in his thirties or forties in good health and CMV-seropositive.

In nucleotide form, the sequence is TGTGCCTGGAGCGGGGGGAATTACAATGAGCAGTTCTTC. Its protein product is CAWSGGNYNEQFF. Recombination joined TRBV30 with TRBJ2-1; 7 junctional bases match TRBD2. The cysteine opens and the phenylalanine closes a CDR3 of 13 amino acids. The retained sequence is limited to the CDR3, 39 bases, with the frame set at the first base. The germline V gene (reference sequence) supplies CDR1 GTSNPN and CDR2 SVGIG. V is trimmed back by 3 bases and J by 4 bases, and the junction contains 3 bases that no gene match accounts for.